This entry is about one T cell receptor beta chain. Its target is unknown. The data are from a study of vaccination effects on CD4 cells after COVID-19. Findings and caveats of the study: Cross-reaction with common cold coronaviruses was seen in only 1 of 255 vaccine-induced clones from healthy vaccinees.

Pools of viral peptides were used by the ViraFEST assay to expand antigen-specific CD4+ T cells ahead of sequencing. Culturing for 10 days preceded CD4+ T cell isolation. Vaccine administered to participants consisted of two doses of either BNT162b2 or mRNA-1273. The CDR3 sequence is 15 residues long. The V end lost 3 bases, the J end lost 5 bases, and 14 bases lay between the germline ends. Germline V CDR1 and CDR2: MNHNS, SASEGT. The table came from immunoSEQ multiplex PCR; TCRdb's copy has only in-frame clones and leaves some out. Here the sample spans tens of thousands of clones, roughly three quarters being singletons.

This chain links TRBV6-1 with TRBJ1-5; D is possibly TRBD1 (6 bases). The source of this sequence is a human donor who received a COVID-19 vaccine. The sequenced sample was CD4+ T cells from PBMCs cultured with HCoV-OC43 spike peptides, obtained after COVID-19 vaccination. This sample's subset: HCoV-OC43 spike overlapping peptide pool stimulation. The CDR3 bases are TGTGCCAGCAGTGAGGGCGGACAGCTTTATCAGCCCCAGCATTTT. It codes for CASSEGGQLYQPQHF.